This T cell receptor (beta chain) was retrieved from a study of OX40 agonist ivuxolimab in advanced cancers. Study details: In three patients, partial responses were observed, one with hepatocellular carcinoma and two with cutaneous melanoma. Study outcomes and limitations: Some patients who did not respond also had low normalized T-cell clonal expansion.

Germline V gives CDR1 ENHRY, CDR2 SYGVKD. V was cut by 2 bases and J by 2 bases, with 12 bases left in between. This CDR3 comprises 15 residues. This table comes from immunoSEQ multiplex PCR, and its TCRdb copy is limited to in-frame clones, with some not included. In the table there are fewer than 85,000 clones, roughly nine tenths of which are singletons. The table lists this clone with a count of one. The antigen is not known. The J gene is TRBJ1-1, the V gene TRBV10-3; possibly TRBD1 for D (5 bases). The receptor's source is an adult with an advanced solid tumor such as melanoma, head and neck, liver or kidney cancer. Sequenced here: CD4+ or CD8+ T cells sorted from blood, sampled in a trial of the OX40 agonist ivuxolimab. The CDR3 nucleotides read TGTGCCATCAGTGAGGGGACCGGCGATAACACTGAAGCTTTCTTT. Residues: CAISEGTGDNTEAFF.